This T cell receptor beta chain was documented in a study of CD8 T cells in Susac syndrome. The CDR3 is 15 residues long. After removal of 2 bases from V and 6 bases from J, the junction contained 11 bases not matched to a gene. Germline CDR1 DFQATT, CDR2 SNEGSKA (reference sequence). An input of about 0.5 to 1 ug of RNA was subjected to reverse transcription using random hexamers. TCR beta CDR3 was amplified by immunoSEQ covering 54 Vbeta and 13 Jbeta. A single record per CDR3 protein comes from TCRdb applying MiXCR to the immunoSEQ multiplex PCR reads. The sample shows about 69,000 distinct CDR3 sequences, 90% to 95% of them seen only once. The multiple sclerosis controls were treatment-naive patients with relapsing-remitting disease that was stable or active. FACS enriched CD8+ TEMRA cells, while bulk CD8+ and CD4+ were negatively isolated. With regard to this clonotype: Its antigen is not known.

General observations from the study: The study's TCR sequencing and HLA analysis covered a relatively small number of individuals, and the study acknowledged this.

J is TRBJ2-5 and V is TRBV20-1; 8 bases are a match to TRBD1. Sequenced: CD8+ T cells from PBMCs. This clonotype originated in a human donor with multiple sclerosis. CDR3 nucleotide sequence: TGCAGTGCTAGACCACCCCTGACAGGGGAAAAGACCCAGTACTTC. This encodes CSARPPLTGEKTQYF.